This T cell receptor beta chain was recorded in a study of blood T cell repertoires in COVID-19. The CDR3 is made up of 15 amino acids. Germline V CDR1 and CDR2: SGHTA, FQGTGA. Trimming shortened V by 0 bases and J by 0 bases, and 6 bases separated the two germline ends. Participants came from some 26 US areas, aged about 18 to 95 years. Researchers sorted participants into cohorts using their self-reported clinical history. As regards this clone: This specimen includes other DNA sequences encoding the same CDR3.

In the original analysis: Estimation of nucleated cell counts relied on the amplification of reference gene primers. Generated by immunoSEQ multiplex PCR, the TCRdb table keeps only in-frame clones and is missing some. Clone size and the V and J calls come from that table; the DNA yielded D and trimming. The table records under 250,000 clones, more than 70% of them present only once. The V and J genes are TRBV7-3 and TRBJ2-1; D not certain. Sequenced sample: PBMCs or T cells enriched from blood (not recorded which). This sequence was found in a man aged 30 to 45 with acute COVID-19. For the CDR3, the DNA is TGTGCCAGCAGCTTAACGGCTAGCTCCTACAATGAGCAGTTCTTC. Translating it yields CASSLTASSYNEQFF.